One and the same sample provided the 30 T cell receptor beta chains below, sequenced in a study of technical replicates of blood from a few donors. Method: immunoSEQ multiplex PCR; TCRdb's copy keeps in-frame clones and lacks some. The sample consists of 76,000 or so clones, roughly nine tenths of them appearing once. Source material: T cells isolated from PBMCs. Receptors were obtained from a human donor in good health.

This chain uses TRBV28 with TRBJ2-7, with 9 positions matching TRBD1. This CDR3 region has 15 residues. The V gene end was trimmed by 6 bases and the J gene end by 4 bases; junction bases not matched to a gene: 10. The germline gives CDR1 MDHEN, CDR2 SYDVKM. The CDR3 sequence: CASSPRQGERYEQYF. The CDR3 region has the DNA TGTGCCAGCAGCCCTCGACAGGGGGAAAGGTACGAGCAGTACTTC.

The chain has TRBV9 and TRBJ2-7, with 11 bases that match TRBD1. The CDR3 runs 13 residues. Trimming at V came to 3 bases and at J to 6 bases, leaving 2 bases not matched to a gene. From germline, CDR1 is SGDLS and CDR2 YYNGEE. This CDR3 reads CASSGTGGFEQYF. The CDR3 bases are TGTGCCAGCAGCGGGACAGGGGGCTTCGAGCAGTACTTC.

This rearrangement joins TRBV29-1 to TRBJ2-5, with D maybe TRBD1 (6 bases). Germline V gene lookup returns CDR1 SQVTM and CDR2 ANQGSEA. Deletions cut 7 bases from V and 4 bases from J, with 10 bases between. This CDR3 comprises 11 residues. CDR3 sequence: CSDQQGETQYF. CDR3 sequence (DNA): TGCAGCGATCAACAGGGAGAGACCCAGTACTTC.

V gene TRBV27 combines with J gene TRBJ1-2; tentative D call: TRBD1 (6 bases). CDR3 length equals 16 residues. The V end lost 3 bases, the J end lost 4 bases, and 18 bases lay between the germline ends. The V gene's germline CDR1 is MNHEY and CDR2 SMNVEV (reference sequence). CDR3 amino acids: CASSLGAGATSYGYTF. CDR3 DNA: TGTGCCAGCAGTTTGGGTGCAGGGGCCACCTCCTATGGCTACACCTTC.

V and J are TRBV29-1 and TRBJ1-6; 9 positions match TRBD1. V gave up 5 bases and J gave up 7 bases; unmatched junction bases: 3. Germline values: CDR1 SQVTM, CDR2 ANQGSEA. The CDR3 loop spans 13 amino acids. The CDR3 loop is CSVSQGANSPLHF. The CDR3 DNA is TGCAGCGTTTCACAGGGGGCAAATTCACCCCTCCACTTT.

The chain carries TRBV2 and TRBJ2-1, with 11 bases fitting TRBD2. V lost 0 bases, J lost 7 bases, and 8 bases stayed unmatched. This CDR3 contains 17 residues. In germline, CDR1 is SNHLY, CDR2 FYNNEI. As DNA, the CDR3 is TGTGCCAGCAGTGAAGCTAGCGGGGGGGCCGGTCTTAATGAGCAGTTCTTC. Residues: CASSEASGGAGLNEQFF.

J is TRBJ1-2 and V is TRBV16; TRBD1 matches 7 bases. V lost 1 base and J lost 5; bases outside the gene matches: 7. The CDR3 has 15 amino acids. Germline CDR1 is KGHSY and CDR2 is FQNENV. As DNA, the CDR3 is TGTGCCAGCAGCCAATACCCATTGGACAGGTATGGCTACACCTTC. This sequence encodes CASSQYPLDRYGYTF.

The chain couples TRBV9 to TRBJ1-3; perhaps TRBD1 as D (5 bases). Germline V lookup: CDR1 SGDLS, CDR2 YYNGEE. V was cut by 2 bases and J by 4 bases, with 10 bases left in between. CDR3 length: 14 residues. Here the CDR3 DNA reads TGTGCCAGCAGCGTCCAGGGAGGGGGAAACACCATATATTTT. Translating it yields CASSVQGGGNTIYF.

The CDR3 DNA reads TGTGCCGGTCAGGTCGATGGTTCACCCCTCCACTTT. Its translation is CAGQVDGSPLHF. V is TRBV2 and J is TRBJ1-6, with unresolved D. Germline assignment: CDR1 SNHLY and CDR2 FYNNEI. Trimming took 11 bases from V and 9 from J, leaving 14 bases between them. The CDR3 consists of 12 residues. The full variable domain, rest sourced from reference TRBV2 and TRBJ1-6, is EPEVTQTPSHQVTQMGQEVILRCVPISNHLYFYWYRQILGQKVEFLVSFYNNEISEKSEIFDDQFSVERPDGSNFTLKIRSTKLEDSAMYFCAGQVDGSPLHFGNGTRLTVT.

V gene TRBV19 combines with J gene TRBJ1-2; 7 nucleotides agree with TRBD1. The CDR3 runs 16 residues. Germline CDR1 reads LNHDA; CDR2 reads SQIVND (reference sequence). V trimming: 4 bases; J trimming: 2 bases; junction bases outside the gene matches: 10. CDR3 residues: CASSTPKQGPNYGYTF. The CDR3 region has the DNA TGTGCCAGTAGTACCCCTAAACAGGGGCCCAACTATGGCTACACCTTC. Using reference TRBV19 and TRBJ1-2 for the parts outside the CDR3, the full variable domain is DGGITQSPKYLFRKEGQNVTLSCEQNLNHDAMYWYRQDPGQGLRLIYYSQIVNDFQKGDIAEGYSVSREKKESFPLTVTSAQKNPTAFYLCASSTPKQGPNYGYTFGSGTRLTVV.

The chain combines TRBV5-6 with TRBJ2-7, with TRBD1 as a possible D gene (5 bases). V shed 4 bases and J shed 10 bases, with 15 bases lying between them. This CDR3 comprises 12 residues. Germline-derived CDR1 and CDR2 are SGHDT and YYEEEE. This CDR3 reads CASSVGQVYQYF. The CDR3 DNA is TGTGCCAGCAGCGTGGGGCAAGTATATCAGTACTTC.

This clone showed up just once. The J gene is TRBJ2-7, the V gene TRBV11-1; a weak D match, TRBD1 (6 bases). Trimming cost V 5 bases and J 3 bases, with 14 bases left between them. CDR3 length: 14 residues. Germline V gives CDR1 SGHAT, CDR2 FQDESV (reference sequence). The CDR3 bases are TGTGCCAGCAGCCCACAGGGTGACGGCTACGAGCAGTACTTC. Its protein is CASSPQGDGYEQYF.

Here the CDR3 DNA reads TGTGCCAGCAGCCAAGATGAGGATGGCTACACCTTC. It specifies CASSQDEDGYTF. The chain couples TRBV14 to TRBJ1-2; D is undetermined. The CDR3 extends over 12 amino acids. Germline V lookup: CDR1 SGHDN, CDR2 FVKESK. The V end was cut by 0 bases, the J end by 6 bases, with 5 bases between. Based on the CDR3 plus reference TRBV14 and TRBJ1-2, the full variable domain is EAGVTQFPSHSVIEKGQTVTLRCDPISGHDNLYWYRRVMGKEIKFLLHFVKESKQDESGMPNNRFLAERTGGTYSTLKVQPAELEDSGVYFCASSQDEDGYTFGSGTRLTVV.

This rearrangement joins TRBV30 to TRBJ1-5, with D possibly matching TRBD1 (6 bases). The CDR3 runs to 19 residues. Germline V gene lookup returns CDR1 GTSNPN and CDR2 SVGIG (reference sequence). Trimming removed 0 bases from V and 2 bases from J, with 23 bases in between. CDR3 nucleotides: TGTGCCTGGAGTGTAGCCCTTCTGTCGGGGGGGCTGGGCAATCAGCCCCAGCATTTT. This translates into CAWSVALLSGGLGNQPQHF.

The V and J genes are TRBV27 and TRBJ2-2, with 10 nucleotides matching TRBD2. Germline CDR1 is MNHEY and CDR2 is SMNVEV (reference sequence). J was trimmed by 7 bases and V by 3 bases; bases with no gene match: 5. The CDR3 loop spans 15 amino acids. CDR3 bases: TGTGCCAGCAGTTTTAAGCGGGGGGGCCTCGGGGAGCTGTTTTTT. Its translation: CASSFKRGGLGELFF.

This chain connects TRBV30 to TRBJ1-2; perhaps TRBD1 as D (5 bases). From germline, CDR1 is GTSNPN and CDR2 SVGIG (reference sequence). This CDR3 contains 11 residues. V was shortened by 4 bases and J by 5 bases, with 8 bases between the two germline ends. CDR3 DNA: TGTGCCTGGACAGGGAAGTATGGCTACACCTTC. Its protein is CAWTGKYGYTF.

The V and J genes are TRBV29-1 and TRBJ1-1; 7 nucleotides match TRBD1. V was pared by 6 bases and J by 5 bases, with 6 bases of the junction left unmatched. There are 12 residues in the CDR3. Germline-derived CDR1 and CDR2 are SQVTM and ANQGSEA. In DNA, the CDR3 is TGCAGCGTACGGGACAGCTCGACTGAAGCTTTCTTT. Its protein product is CSVRDSSTEAFF.

The chain carries TRBV5-1 and TRBJ2-3; a weak D match, TRBD2 (5 bases). This CDR3 has 15 residues. Trimming cost V 4 bases and J 2 bases, with 14 bases left between them. Looked up from germline, CDR1 is SGHRS and CDR2 is YFSETQ. In DNA form, the CDR3 reads TGCGCCAGCAGCCCCGAGGGTAGCCTCACAGATACGCAGTATTTT. Its protein is CASSPEGSLTDTQYF.

The V and J genes are TRBV10-3 and TRBJ2-7; 9 nucleotides align to TRBD1. The germline V gene has CDR1 ENHRY and CDR2 SYGVKD. V trimming: 0 bases; J trimming: 3 bases; junction bases outside the gene matches: 9. The CDR3 contains 17 residues. The CDR3 loop reads CAISESTGGSPNYEQYF. DNA of the CDR3: TGTGCCATCAGTGAGTCGACAGGGGGATCCCCGAACTACGAGCAGTACTTC.

The chain employs TRBV19 and TRBJ2-2, with D hard to call. Germline V gene data show CDR1 as LNHDA and CDR2 as SQIVND (reference sequence). V was shortened by 3 bases and J by 6 bases, with 8 bases between the two germline ends. The CDR3 consists of 13 residues. CDR3 bases: TGTGCCAGTAGTATTAGGCGGTCCGGGGAGCTGTTTTTT. It translates to CASSIRRSGELFF.

The gene calls are TRBV6-5 and TRBJ2-5; D is perhaps TRBD1 (6 bases). Looked up from germline, CDR1 is MNHEY and CDR2 is SVGAGI. This CDR3 spans 14 amino acids. The V end lost 3 bases, the J end lost 2 bases, and 10 bases lay between the germline ends. The CDR3 DNA reads as TGTGCCAGCAGTTATTTGAGGGGGCAAGAGACCCAGTACTTC. This gives the protein CASSYLRGQETQYF.

This chain links TRBV28 with TRBJ2-2, with TRBD2 identical over 9 bases. Germline CDR1 and CDR2: MDHEN and SYDVKM. The ends lost 10 bases at V and 2 bases at J; junction bases unmatched: 11. The CDR3 is 16 residues long. In nucleotides, the CDR3 is TGTGCCACCGAACCAGGGCTAGCGGGAAACACCGGGGAGCTGTTTTTT. It encodes CATEPGLAGNTGELFF.

The chain combines TRBV19 with TRBJ1-1; the D gene is possibly TRBD1 (5 bases). CDR3 size: 16 residues. The V gene's germline CDR1 is LNHDA and CDR2 SQIVND (reference sequence). V lost 6 bases and J lost 0, with 17 bases in between. The CDR3 DNA sequence: TGTGCCAGTAGCAGTCCTGGGGGGTTTCTGAACACTGAAGCTTTCTTT. It specifies CASSSPGGFLNTEAFF.

The CDR3 region has the DNA TGTGCCAGCAGTTCCGGGGAGTTTGGCATTCAGTACTTC. Residues: CASSSGEFGIQYF. The chain links TRBV27 to TRBJ2-4, with a tentative D call TRBD2 (5 bases). With 4 bases removed from V and 9 bases from J, the gap between germline ends came to 13 bases. The CDR3 extends over 13 amino acids. CDR1 and CDR2 from the germline V gene are MNHEY and SMNVEV (reference sequence).

The chain has TRBV7-2 and TRBJ2-1; D perhaps matches TRBD2 (6 bases). The V gene's germline CDR1 is SGHTA and CDR2 FQGNSA. The CDR3 extends over 15 amino acids. V lost 3 bases, J lost 2 bases, and 11 bases lay in between. The CDR3 DNA reads as TGTGCCAGCAGCTTTACTAGCTTTACCTACAATGAGCAGTTCTTC. It translates to CASSFTSFTYNEQFF. Together with reference TRBV7-2 and TRBJ2-1, the CDR3 gives the full variable domain: GAGVSQSPSNKVTEKGKDVELRCDPISGHTALYWYRQSLGQGLEFLIYFQGNSAPDKSGLPSDRFSAERTGGSVSTLTIQRTQQEDSAVYLCASSFTSFTYNEQFFGPGTRLTVL.

The chain uses TRBV28 and TRBJ2-7; tentative D call: TRBD2 (5 bases). Deletions cut 1 base from V and 2 bases from J, with 24 bases between. Germline assignment: CDR1 MDHEN and CDR2 SYDVKM. The CDR3 runs 19 residues. CDR3 region: CASSLFDYSQSSKTYEQYF. In DNA, the CDR3 is TGTGCCAGCAGTTTATTCGACTATTCGCAGTCCTCGAAGACCTACGAGCAGTACTTC.

The gene calls are TRBV27 and TRBJ2-1; D is unresolved. Germline-derived CDR1 and CDR2 are MNHEY and SMNVEV (reference sequence). This CDR3 contains 14 residues. Trimming cost V 5 bases and J 10 bases, with 18 bases left between them. The CDR3 DNA follows: TGTGCCAGCAGTCCCCGGGTGAGAGCTGGAGAGCAGTTCTTC. Protein sequence: CASSPRVRAGEQFF.

This clone appeared a single time. V is TRBV23-1 and J is TRBJ2-3; maybe TRBD1 (5 bases). TRBV23-1 is recorded as an ORF, its role being uncertain. CDR3 length: 13 residues. Trimming left V 0 bases short and J 5 bases short, with 6 bases between. The CDR3 nucleotides are TGCGCCAGCAGTCAATCTACAGGAGATACGCAGTATTTT. Its protein product is CASSQSTGDTQYF.

In DNA form, the CDR3 reads TGTGCCAGCACCCTAGAGGGGACAGGGGGCTATGGCTACACCTTC. This gives the protein CASTLEGTGGYGYTF. V and J are TRBV7-2 and TRBJ1-2, with TRBD1 identical over 11 bases. The CDR3 covers 15 residues. J gave up 4 bases and V 7 bases, and 8 bases lay outside the gene matches. The V gene's germline CDR1 is SGHTA and CDR2 FQGNSA.

The CDR3 DNA reads TGCGCCAGCAGCTTTGCGGGAGGTCCTAACACCGGGGAGCTGTTTTTT. Residues: CASSFAGGPNTGELFF. V and J are TRBV5-1 and TRBJ2-2; 8 bases are shared with TRBD2. Germline V gene sequence: CDR1 SGHRS, CDR2 YFSETQ. The CDR3 sequence is 16 residues long. Trimming at V came to 2 bases and at J to 2 bases, leaving 5 bases not matched to a gene.